This T cell receptor (beta chain) was retrieved from a study of cytomegalovirus exposure and HLA in healthy donors. Concerning this clone: Its antigen is unknown.

V was cut by 3 bases and J by 5 bases, with 19 bases left in between. CDR3 length: 16 residues. General study findings and limits: Sequences of the TCR beta chain were said to predict the HLA-A and HLA-B alleles of most subjects accurately. A later analysis, which compared TCR beta chains of equal frequency, found the HLA-associated ones more clonally expanded. After further analysis at a later stage, around 17,000 TCR beta sequences were associated with HLA alleles at 0.05 false discovery rate.

The PCR made use of 60 Vbeta and 13 Jbeta primers. Using immunoSEQ multiplex PCR, the repertoire was profiled, and TCRdb retains in-frame clones only, with some absent. Among fewer than 200,000 clones, more than 80% were seen once, and the ten largest hold roughly 4.9%. Sequencing was done on a sample of PBMCs. This chain uses TRBV23-1 with TRBJ2-5, with a tentative D call TRBD1 (7 bases). TRBV23-1 is given ORF status, its function remaining uncertain. This clonotype was sampled from a woman aged 18-35 years in good health and CMV-seropositive. CDR3 residues: CASSHLVEGAGETQYF. CDR3 DNA: TGCGCCAGCAGTCACCTGGTGGAGGGGGCAGGGGAGACCCAGTACTTC.